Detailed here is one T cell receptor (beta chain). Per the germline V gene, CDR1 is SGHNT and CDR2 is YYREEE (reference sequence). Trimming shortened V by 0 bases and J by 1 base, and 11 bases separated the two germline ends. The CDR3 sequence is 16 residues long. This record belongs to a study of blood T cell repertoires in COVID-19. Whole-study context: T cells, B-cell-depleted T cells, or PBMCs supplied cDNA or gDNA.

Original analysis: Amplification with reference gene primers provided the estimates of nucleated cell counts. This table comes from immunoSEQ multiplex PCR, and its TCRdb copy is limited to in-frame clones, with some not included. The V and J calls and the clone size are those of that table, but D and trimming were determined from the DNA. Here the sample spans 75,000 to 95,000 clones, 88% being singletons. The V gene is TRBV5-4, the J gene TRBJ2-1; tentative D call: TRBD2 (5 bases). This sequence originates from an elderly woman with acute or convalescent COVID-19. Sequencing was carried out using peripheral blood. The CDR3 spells CASSLGRRVSYNEQFF. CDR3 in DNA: TGTGCCAGCAGCTTGGGGAGGCGAGTGTCCTACAATGAGCAGTTCTTC.